The subject of this entry is one T cell receptor beta chain. What it recognizes is unknown. This entry belongs to a study of T cells after yellow fever vaccination. The study, taken as a whole, reports: CD4 and CD8 compartments shared a small share of clonotypes. Booster sampling recovered most clones from primary vaccination (approximately 96% CD4, 88% CD8).

The CDR3 contains 16 residues. V dropped 5 bases and J dropped 5; count of bases not matched to a gene: 10. Germline V gene sequence: CDR1 MNHEY, CDR2 SVGAGI. Conversion of TCR transcripts into cDNA relied on 5'RACE template switching, which added a universal primer site and UMIs. TCRdb redid the calling of the 5' RACE reads with MiXCR, one entry per CDR3 protein. The sample records about 260,000 distinct CDR3 sequences, about 5% being singletons. The sequencing used CD4+ T cells sorted from PBMCs, collected on the day of the yellow fever booster vaccination. The receptor comes from a man aged 18 to 35 who received the YFV17D yellow fever vaccine. The chain is built from TRBV6-5 and TRBJ2-3; the match to TRBD2 covers 10 bases. CDR3 protein: CASSTSAGGPGDTQYF. The CDR3 DNA reads TGTGCCAGCAGTACCTCAGCGGGGGGGCCCGGAGATACGCAGTATTTT.